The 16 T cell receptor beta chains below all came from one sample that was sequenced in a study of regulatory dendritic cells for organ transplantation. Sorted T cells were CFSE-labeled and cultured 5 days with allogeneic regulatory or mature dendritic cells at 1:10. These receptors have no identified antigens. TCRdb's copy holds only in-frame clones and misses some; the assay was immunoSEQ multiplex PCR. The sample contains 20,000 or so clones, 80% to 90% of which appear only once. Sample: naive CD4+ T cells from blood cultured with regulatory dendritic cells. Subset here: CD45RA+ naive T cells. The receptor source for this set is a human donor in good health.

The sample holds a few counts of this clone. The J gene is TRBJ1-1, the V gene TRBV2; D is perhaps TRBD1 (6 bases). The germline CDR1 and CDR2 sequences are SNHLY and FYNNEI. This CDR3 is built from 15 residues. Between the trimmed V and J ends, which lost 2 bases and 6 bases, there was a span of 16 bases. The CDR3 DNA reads TGTGCCAGCAGTGAACTCGACAGGTTTGTCGCTGAAGCTTTCTTT. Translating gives CASSELDRFVAEAFF.

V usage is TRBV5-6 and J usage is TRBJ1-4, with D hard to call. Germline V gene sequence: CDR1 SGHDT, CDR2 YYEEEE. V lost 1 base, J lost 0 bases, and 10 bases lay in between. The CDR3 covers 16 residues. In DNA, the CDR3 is TGTGCCAGCAGCTTGTGGGCAGCTTCAACTAATGAAAAACTGTTTTTT. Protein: CASSLWAASTNEKLFF. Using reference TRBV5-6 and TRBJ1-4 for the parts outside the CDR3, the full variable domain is DAGVTQSPTHLIKTRGQQVTLRCSPKSGHDTVSWYQQALGQGPQFIFQYYEEEERQRGNFPDRFSGHQFPNYSSELNVNALLLGDSALYLCASSLWAASTNEKLFFGSGTQLSVL.

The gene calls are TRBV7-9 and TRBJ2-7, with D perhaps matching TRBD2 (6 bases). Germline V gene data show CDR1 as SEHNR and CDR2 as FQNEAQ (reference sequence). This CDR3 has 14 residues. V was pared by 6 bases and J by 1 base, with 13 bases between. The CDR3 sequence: CASRDSGTSYEQYF. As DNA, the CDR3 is TGTGCCAGCAGAGACTCAGGGACTTCCTACGAGCAGTACTTC.

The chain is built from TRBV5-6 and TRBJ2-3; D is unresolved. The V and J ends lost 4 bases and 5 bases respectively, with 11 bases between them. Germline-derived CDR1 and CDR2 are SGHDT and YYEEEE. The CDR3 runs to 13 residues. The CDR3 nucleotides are TGTGCCAGCAGCCCCACGGGTGTAGATACGCAGTATTTT. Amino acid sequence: CASSPTGVDTQYF.

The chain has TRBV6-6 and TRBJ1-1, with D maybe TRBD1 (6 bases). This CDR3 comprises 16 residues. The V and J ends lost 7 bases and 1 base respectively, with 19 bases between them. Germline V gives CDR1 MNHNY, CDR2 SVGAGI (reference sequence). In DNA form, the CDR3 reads TGTGCCAGCACCTCCCGGGGGGGGGCGCGGAACACTGAAGCTTTCTTT. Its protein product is CASTSRGGARNTEAFF.

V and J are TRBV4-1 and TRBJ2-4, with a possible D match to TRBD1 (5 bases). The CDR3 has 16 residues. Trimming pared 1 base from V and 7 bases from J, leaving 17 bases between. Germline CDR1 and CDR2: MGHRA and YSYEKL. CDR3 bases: TGCGCCAGCAGCCAAGTCGGCGACCCAGGGCGGAACATTCAGTACTTC. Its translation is CASSQVGDPGRNIQYF.

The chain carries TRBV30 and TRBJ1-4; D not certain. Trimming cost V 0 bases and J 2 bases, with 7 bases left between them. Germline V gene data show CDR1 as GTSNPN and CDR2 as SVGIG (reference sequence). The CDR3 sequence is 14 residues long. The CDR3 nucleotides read TGTGCCTGGAGTGTGGTGGGGACTAATGAAAAACTGTTTTTT. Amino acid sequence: CAWSVVGTNEKLFF.

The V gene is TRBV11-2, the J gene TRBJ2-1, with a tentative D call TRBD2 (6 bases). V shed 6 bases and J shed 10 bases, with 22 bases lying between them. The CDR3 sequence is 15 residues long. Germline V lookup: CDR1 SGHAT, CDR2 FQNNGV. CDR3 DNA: TGTGCCAGCAGTCGGAACCGGGACTTGGGTAAGGAGCAGTTCTTC. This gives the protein CASSRNRDLGKEQFF.

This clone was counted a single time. For the CDR3, the DNA is TGTGCCAGTAGTCGGCAGGGGCAAACCACCGGGGAGCTGTTTTTT. Translation: CASSRQGQTTGELFF. This chain links TRBV19 with TRBJ2-2, with D possibly matching TRBD1 (6 bases). V gave up 5 bases and J gave up 4 bases, with 14 bases separating them. CDR1 and CDR2 (germline): LNHDA, SQIVND (reference sequence). This CDR3 region has 15 residues.

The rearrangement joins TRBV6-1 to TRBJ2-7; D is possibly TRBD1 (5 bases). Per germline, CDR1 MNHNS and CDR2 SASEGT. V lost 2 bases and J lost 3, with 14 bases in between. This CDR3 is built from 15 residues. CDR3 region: CASSEWVGALYEQYF. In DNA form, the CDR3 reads TGTGCCAGCAGTGAATGGGTAGGGGCCCTCTACGAGCAGTACTTC.

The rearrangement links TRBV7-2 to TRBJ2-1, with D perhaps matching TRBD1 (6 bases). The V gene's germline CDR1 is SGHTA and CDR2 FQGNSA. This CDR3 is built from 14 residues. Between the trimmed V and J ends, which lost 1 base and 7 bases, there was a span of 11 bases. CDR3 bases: TGTGCCAGCAGCTTAGAGTCAGGGGCGAATGAGCAGTTCTTC. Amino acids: CASSLESGANEQFF.

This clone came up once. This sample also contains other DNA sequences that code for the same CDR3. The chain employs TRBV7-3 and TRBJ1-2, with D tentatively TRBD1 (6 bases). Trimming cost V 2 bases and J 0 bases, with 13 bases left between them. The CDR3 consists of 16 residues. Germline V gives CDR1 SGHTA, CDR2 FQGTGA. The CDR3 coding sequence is TGTGCCAGCAGCTTAGCCGGACAGCCTACTAACTATGGCTACACCTTC. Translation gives CASSLAGQPTNYGYTF.

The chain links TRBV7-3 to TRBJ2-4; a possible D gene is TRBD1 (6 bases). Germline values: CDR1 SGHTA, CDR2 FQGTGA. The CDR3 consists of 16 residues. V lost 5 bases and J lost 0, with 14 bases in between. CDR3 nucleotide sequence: TGTGCCAGCAGCCCCGATGGGGGCCTAGCCAAAAACATTCAGTACTTC. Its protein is CASSPDGGLAKNIQYF.

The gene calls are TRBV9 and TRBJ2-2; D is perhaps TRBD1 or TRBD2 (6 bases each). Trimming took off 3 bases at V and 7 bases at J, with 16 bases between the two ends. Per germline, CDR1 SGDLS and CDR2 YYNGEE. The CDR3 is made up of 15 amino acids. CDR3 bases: TGTGCCAGCAGCGCTCTAGGGGGGCTTAACGGGGAGCTGTTTTTT. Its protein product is CASSALGGLNGELFF.

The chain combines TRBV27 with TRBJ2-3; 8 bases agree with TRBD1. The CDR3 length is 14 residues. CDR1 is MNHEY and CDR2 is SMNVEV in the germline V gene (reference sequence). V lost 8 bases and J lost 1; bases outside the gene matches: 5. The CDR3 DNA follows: TGTGCCAGCGCCCAGGACAGGGGCACAGATACGCAGTATTTT. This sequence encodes CASAQDRGTDTQYF.

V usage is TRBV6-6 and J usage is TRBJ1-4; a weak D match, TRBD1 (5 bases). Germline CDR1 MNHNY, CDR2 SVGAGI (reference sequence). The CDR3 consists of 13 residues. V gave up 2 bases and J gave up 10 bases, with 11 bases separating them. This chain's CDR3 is CASSYVGGAKLFF. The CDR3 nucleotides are TGTGCCAGCAGTTACGTGGGGGGAGCAAAACTGTTTTTT.